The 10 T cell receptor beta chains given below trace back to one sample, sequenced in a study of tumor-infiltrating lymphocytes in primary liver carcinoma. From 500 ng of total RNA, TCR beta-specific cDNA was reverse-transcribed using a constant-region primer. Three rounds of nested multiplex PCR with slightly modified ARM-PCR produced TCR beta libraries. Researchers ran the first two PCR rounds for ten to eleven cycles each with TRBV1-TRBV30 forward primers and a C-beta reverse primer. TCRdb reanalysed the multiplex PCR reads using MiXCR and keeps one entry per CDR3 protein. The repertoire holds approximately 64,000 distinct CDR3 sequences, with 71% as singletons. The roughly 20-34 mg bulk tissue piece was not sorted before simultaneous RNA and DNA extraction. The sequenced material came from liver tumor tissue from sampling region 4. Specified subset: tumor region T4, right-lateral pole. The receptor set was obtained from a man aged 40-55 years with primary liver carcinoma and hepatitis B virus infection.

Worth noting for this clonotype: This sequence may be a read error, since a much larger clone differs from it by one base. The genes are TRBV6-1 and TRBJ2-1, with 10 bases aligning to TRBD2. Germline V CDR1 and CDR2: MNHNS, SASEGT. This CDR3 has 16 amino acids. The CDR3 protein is CTSSEASGSSYNEQFF. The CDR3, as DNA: TGTACCAGCAGTGAGGCTAGCGGGAGCTCCTACAATGAGCAGTTCTTC.

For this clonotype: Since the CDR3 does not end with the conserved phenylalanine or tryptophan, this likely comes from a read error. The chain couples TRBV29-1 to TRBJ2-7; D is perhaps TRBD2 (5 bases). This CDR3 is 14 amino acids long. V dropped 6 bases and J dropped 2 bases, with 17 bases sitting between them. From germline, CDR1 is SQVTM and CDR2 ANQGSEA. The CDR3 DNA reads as TGCAGCGTCGATAGCGAGAGAGCCACCTACGAGCAGTACCTC. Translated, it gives CSVDSERATYEQYL.

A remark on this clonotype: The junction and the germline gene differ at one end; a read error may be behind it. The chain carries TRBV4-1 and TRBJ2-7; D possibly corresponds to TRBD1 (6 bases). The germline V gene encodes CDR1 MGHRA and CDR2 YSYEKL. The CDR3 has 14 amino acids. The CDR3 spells CASRQDRDKEERYF. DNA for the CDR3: TGCGCCAGCAGGCAAGATAGGGACAAGGAGGAGCGGTACTTC.

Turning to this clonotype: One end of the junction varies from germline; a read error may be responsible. CDR3: CAGSYPGTNGSNEQFF. CDR3 in DNA: TGTGCCGGCAGCTACCCCGGGACTAACGGTAGCAATGAGCAGTTCTTC. The rearrangement uses TRBV11-2 and TRBJ2-1, with 7 nucleotides matching TRBD2. The CDR3 totals 16 residues. In germline, CDR1 is SGHAT, CDR2 FQNNGV.

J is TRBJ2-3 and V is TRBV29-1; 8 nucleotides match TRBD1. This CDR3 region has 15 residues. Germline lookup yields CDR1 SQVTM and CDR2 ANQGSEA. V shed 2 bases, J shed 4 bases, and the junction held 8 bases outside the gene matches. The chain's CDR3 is CSVEIRDRWSDTQYF. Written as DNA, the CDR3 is TGCAGCGTTGAAATCCGGGACAGGTGGTCAGATACGCAGTATTTT.

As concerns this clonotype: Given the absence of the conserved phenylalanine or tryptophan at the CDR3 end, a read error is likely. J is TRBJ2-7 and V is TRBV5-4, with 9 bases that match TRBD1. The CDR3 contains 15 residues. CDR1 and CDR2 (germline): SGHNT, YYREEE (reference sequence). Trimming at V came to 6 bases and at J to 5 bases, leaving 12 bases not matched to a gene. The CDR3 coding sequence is TGTGCCAGCAACCCAACCGGGACAGGGATCAACGAGCAGTACTTA. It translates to CASNPTGTGINEQYL.

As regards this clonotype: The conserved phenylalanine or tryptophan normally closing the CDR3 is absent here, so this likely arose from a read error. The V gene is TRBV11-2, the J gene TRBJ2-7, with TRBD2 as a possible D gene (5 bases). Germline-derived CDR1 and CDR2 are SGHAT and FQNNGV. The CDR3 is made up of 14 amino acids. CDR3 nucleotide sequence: TGTGCCAGTAGCTACCAGACGGAGGCCTACGAGCAGTACATC. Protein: CASSYQTEAYEQYI.

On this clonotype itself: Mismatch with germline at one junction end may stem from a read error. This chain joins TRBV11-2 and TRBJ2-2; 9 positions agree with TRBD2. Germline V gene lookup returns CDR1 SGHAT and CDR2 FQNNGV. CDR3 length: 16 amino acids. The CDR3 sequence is CASSLQPSGITEEMLF. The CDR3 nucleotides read TGTGCCAGCAGCTTACAGCCTAGCGGGATCACCGAGGAGATGCTTTTT. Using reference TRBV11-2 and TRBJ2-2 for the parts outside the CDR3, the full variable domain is EAGVAQSPRYKIIEKRQSVAFWCNPISGHATLYWYQQILGQGPKLLIQFQNNGVVDDSQLPKDRFSAERLKGVDSTLKIQPAKLEDSAVYLCASSLQPSGITEEMLFGEGSRLTVL.

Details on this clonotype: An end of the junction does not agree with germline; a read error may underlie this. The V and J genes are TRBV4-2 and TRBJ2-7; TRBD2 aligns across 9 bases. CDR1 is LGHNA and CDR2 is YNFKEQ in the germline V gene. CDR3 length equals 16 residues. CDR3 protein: CASSQASSGVSNEQYF. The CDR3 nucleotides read TGTGCCAGCAGCCAAGCGTCTAGCGGGGTTTCCAACGAACAGTACTTC.

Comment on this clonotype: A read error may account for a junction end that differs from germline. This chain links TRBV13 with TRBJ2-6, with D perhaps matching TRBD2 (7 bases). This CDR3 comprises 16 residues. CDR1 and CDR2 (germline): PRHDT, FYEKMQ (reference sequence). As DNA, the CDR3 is TGTGCCAGCAGCTCAGAGGGGGGGAATGAGGCCAACTTCCTGACTTTC. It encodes CASSSEGGNEANFLTF.